Below, 11 T cell receptor beta chains from the same sample are listed, as sequenced in a study of blood T cell repertoires in COVID-19. Here immunoSEQ multiplex PCR was the method, and the copy in TCRdb shows in-frame clones only, minus some. This sample yields more than 80,000 clones, of which approximately 80% are seen a single time; roughly 16% belongs to the top ten. Sequenced input: peripheral blood. These receptors all stem from a human donor in a cohort sampled during active COVID-19.

This rearrangement joins TRBV2 to TRBJ1-2; weak D call: TRBD1 (6 bases). Germline CDR1 is SNHLY and CDR2 is FYNNEI. Trimming stripped 6 bases from V and 3 bases from J, with 8 bases between. The CDR3 consists of 12 residues. CDR3 bases: TGTGCCAGCAGCCGACAGGACTATGGCTACACCTTC. Translating gives CASSRQDYGYTF.

The rearrangement uses TRBV6-2 or TRBV6-3 and TRBJ1-5; TRBD1 might be the D (6 bases). This CDR3 is built from 16 residues. V was cut by 2 bases and J by 7 bases, with 18 bases left in between. CDR1 is MNHEY and CDR2 is SVGEGT in the germline V gene. CDR3 nucleotide sequence: TGTGCCAGCAGTTACGGGGTGACAGGCCTCGGGCAGCCCCAGCATTTT. Protein product: CASSYGVTGLGQPQHF.

V and J are TRBV7-8 and TRBJ2-1, with 9 bases that match TRBD2. CDR1 and CDR2 (germline): SGHVS, FQNEAQ. The CDR3 covers 15 residues. Trimming removed 5 bases from V and 6 bases from J; junction bases left unmatched: 8. The CDR3 is CASSKPLAGFNEQFF. The DNA for the CDR3 is TGTGCCAGCAGCAAGCCGCTAGCGGGATTCAATGAGCAGTTCTTC.

The chain carries TRBV2 and TRBJ2-5, with TRBD1 matching 9 bases. Germline CDR1 and CDR2: SNHLY and FYNNEI. This CDR3 comprises 13 residues. Trimming at V came to 6 bases and at J to 5 bases, leaving 4 bases not matched to a gene. The CDR3 region is CASSWGQGETQYF. In DNA, the CDR3 is TGTGCCAGCAGCTGGGGACAGGGTGAGACCCAGTACTTC.

The chain recombines TRBV18 with TRBJ1-1; possibly TRBD1 for D (5 bases). Germline CDR1 KGHSH, CDR2 LQKENI. Trimming removed 3 bases from V and 0 bases from J, with 8 bases in between. The CDR3 consists of 14 residues. CDR3 sequence: CASSPETVNTEAFF. CDR3 sequence (DNA): TGTGCCAGCTCACCCGAGACAGTGAACACTGAAGCTTTCTTT.

Only one count was recorded for this clone. The V call is TRBV5-4, the J call TRBJ1-2, with 10 bases that match TRBD1. V lost 0 bases, J lost 4 bases, and 0 bases stayed unmatched. Germline V gene sequence: CDR1 SGHNT, CDR2 YYREEE (reference sequence). This CDR3 has 14 residues. The CDR3 protein is CASSLGDRGYGYTF. DNA for the CDR3: TGTGCCAGCAGCTTGGGGGACAGGGGCTATGGCTACACCTTC.

The chain joins TRBV10-3 to TRBJ1-1; D unclear. Trimming removed 2 bases at V and 3 bases at J, with 10 bases between. Germline assignment: CDR1 ENHRY and CDR2 SYGVKD. CDR3 size: 14 residues. The CDR3: CAISERLGDTEAFF. The CDR3 coding sequence is TGTGCCATCAGTGAGAGGCTCGGGGACACTGAAGCTTTCTTT.

The chain has TRBV9 and TRBJ1-6; the D gene is possibly TRBD1 (5 bases). The V gene's germline CDR1 is SGDLS and CDR2 YYNGEE. The CDR3 extends over 13 amino acids. V lost 1 base, J lost 10 bases, and 9 bases lay in between. For the CDR3, the DNA is TGTGCCAGCAGCGTAAGCGGGACCTCACCCCTCCACTTT. Amino acids: CASSVSGTSPLHF.

The rearrangement links TRBV6-2 or TRBV6-3 to TRBJ1-5, with a possible D match to TRBD1 (5 bases). In germline, CDR1 is MNHEY, CDR2 SVGEGT. The CDR3 sequence is 15 residues long. The ends were cut back, 6 bases at V and 4 bases at J, with 16 bases in the middle. In DNA form, the CDR3 reads TGTGCCAGCAGCGGCGGGGACGAAGGAAATCAGCCCCAGCATTTT. This codes for CASSGGDEGNQPQHF.

DNA for the CDR3: TGTGCCAGCAGTTCTTCCGGACAGGGGAGCTATGGCTACACCTTC. Protein sequence: CASSSSGQGSYGYTF. The chain has TRBV28 and TRBJ1-2, with 9 bases matching TRBD1. Unmatched junction bases numbered 7, after V lost 4 bases and J lost 4 bases. Germline values: CDR1 MDHEN, CDR2 SYDVKM. CDR3 length equals 15 residues.

The table lists this clone with a few counts. The chain combines TRBV2 with TRBJ1-3; the D gene is possibly TRBD1 (6 bases). The V and J ends lost 8 bases and 0 bases respectively, with 17 bases between them. In germline, CDR1 is SNHLY, CDR2 FYNNEI. This CDR3 spans 16 amino acids. The CDR3 DNA reads as TGTGCCAGCGCAAGTGGCCGGACAGTCTCTGGAAACACCATATATTTT. This encodes CASASGRTVSGNTIYF.